This T cell receptor (beta chain) was sequenced during a study of beta chain features in type 1 diabetes. Every bit of the isolated RNA underwent reverse transcription, so sequencing read expressed TCRB transcripts. Repertoires were generated with immunoSEQ multiplex PCR, while TCRdb's copy carries only in-frame clones and drops some. This sample has 250,000 or so clones, with about 26% found just once. Germline assignment: CDR1 SGDLS and CDR2 YYNGEE. The V gene lost 1 base and the J gene lost 2 bases, with 8 bases spanning the gap. The CDR3 is 14 residues long. V gene TRBV9 combines with J gene TRBJ2-3; D not resolved. The TCR was taken from a young man in good health. The sequenced material came from central memory CD4+ T cells from blood. The CDR3 loop is CASSVYIHTDTQYF. CDR3 nucleotide sequence: TGTGCCAGCAGCGTATATATCCACACAGATACGCAGTATTTT. The entire variable domain, with the rest obtained from reference TRBV9 and TRBJ2-3, is as follows: DSGVTQTPKHLITATGQRVTLRCSPRSGDLSVYWYQQSLDQGLQFLIQYYNGEERAKGNILERFSAQQFPDLHSELNLSSLELGDSALYFCASSVYIHTDTQYFGPGTRLTVL.